This T cell receptor (beta chain) was sequenced in a study of cytomegalovirus exposure and HLA in healthy donors. In this sample, this clone turned up once. Its antigen remains unknown. PCR employed 60 Vbeta and 13 Jbeta primers. Per the study methods: In a later analysis, some 11 million of 75 million to 85 million unique beta chains occurred in at least two donors. Generated by immunoSEQ multiplex PCR, the TCRdb table keeps only in-frame clones and is missing some. V and J calls and clone size come straight from that table; D and trimming were deduced from the DNA. The sample contains over 110,000 clones, 75% to 85% of which appear only once. Germline-derived CDR1 and CDR2 are SEHNR and FQNEAQ (reference sequence). This CDR3 region has 14 residues. Trimming took 4 bases from V and 2 from J; bases not matched to a gene: 1. Whole-study results and caveats: Equally common other TCR beta chains were less clonally expanded than HLA-associated ones, a later analysis found. Prior analysis indicated that the majority of TCR beta V segments exhibited productivity approximately 87% or approximately 30% of the time.

The chain uses TRBV7-9 and TRBJ1-4, with 7 bases lining up with TRBD1. Sample: PBMCs. The clonotype comes from a woman aged 35 to 49 in good health and CMV-seropositive. The CDR3: CASSSDRTNEKLFF. The CDR3 nucleotides are TGTGCCAGCAGCTCGGACAGGACTAATGAAAAACTGTTTTTT.